This entry concerns a single T cell receptor (beta chain). Its specificity is unknown. This entry comes from a study of T cell responses to AZD1222 COVID-19 vaccine. Study-wide results and caveats: Reportedly, nearly half of unique spike TCRs recognized epitopes outside B.1.351/B.1.1.7 mutations. Two AZD1222 doses significantly raised spike-specific TCR breadth and depth over controls.

The assay was immunoSEQ multiplex PCR, and TCRdb's table has in-frame clones only and misses some. Here the sample spans roughly 150,000 clones, about 90% being singletons. Trimming stripped 0 bases from V and 8 bases from J, with 13 bases between. The CDR3 runs 14 residues. Germline V gene data show CDR1 as ENHRY and CDR2 as SYGVKD. This sequence originates from an adult in good health. Sequences were derived from peripheral blood, sampled on day 0 of AZD1222 vaccination. V gene TRBV10-3 combines with J gene TRBJ1-2; the D gene is possibly TRBD1 (5 bases). The CDR3 sequence is CAISESGTIAGYTF. CDR3 nucleotide sequence: TGTGCCATCAGTGAGTCCGGGACCATCGCCGGCTACACCTTC.